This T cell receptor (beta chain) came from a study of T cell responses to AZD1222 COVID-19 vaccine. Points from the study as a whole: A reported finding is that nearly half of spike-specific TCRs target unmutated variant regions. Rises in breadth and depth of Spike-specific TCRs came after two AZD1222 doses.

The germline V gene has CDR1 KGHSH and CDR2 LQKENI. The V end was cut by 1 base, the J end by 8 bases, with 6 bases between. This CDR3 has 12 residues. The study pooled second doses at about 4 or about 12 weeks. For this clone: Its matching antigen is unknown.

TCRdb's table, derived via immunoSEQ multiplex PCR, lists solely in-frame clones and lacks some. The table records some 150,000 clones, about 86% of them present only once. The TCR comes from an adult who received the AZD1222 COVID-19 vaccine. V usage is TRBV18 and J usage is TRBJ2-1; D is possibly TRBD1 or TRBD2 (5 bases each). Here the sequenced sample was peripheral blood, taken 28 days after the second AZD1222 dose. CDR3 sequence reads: CASSPLGDEQFF. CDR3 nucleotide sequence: TGTGCCAGCTCACCACTGGGGGATGAGCAGTTCTTC. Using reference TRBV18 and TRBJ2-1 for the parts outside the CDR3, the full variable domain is NAGVMQNPRHLVRRRGQEARLRCSPMKGHSHVYWYRQLPEEGLKFMVYLQKENIIDESGMPKERFSAEFPKEGPSILRIQQVVRGDSAAYFCASSPLGDEQFFGPGTRLTVL.